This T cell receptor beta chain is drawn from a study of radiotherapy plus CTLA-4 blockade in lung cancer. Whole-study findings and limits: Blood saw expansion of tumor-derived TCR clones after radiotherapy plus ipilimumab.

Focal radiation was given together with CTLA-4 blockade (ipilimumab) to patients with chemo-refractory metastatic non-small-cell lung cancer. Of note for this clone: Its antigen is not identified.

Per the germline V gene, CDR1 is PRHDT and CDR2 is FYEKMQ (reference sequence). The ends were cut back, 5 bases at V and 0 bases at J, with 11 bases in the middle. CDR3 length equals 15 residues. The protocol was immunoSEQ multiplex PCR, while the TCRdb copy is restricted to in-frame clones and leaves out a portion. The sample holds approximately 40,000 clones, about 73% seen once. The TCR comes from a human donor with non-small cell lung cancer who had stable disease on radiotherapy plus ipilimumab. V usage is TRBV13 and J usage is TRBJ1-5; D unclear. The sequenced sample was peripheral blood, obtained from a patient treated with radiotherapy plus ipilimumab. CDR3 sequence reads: CASSHGRSSNQPQHF. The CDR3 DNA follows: TGTGCCAGCAGCCACGGACGGAGTAGCAATCAGCCCCAGCATTTT.